This entry describes one T cell receptor (beta chain). Its antigen is not identified. The read terminates 3 residues before the CDR3 end, so the remaining end is supplied by the germline J gene. This entry comes from a study of T cells in women clearing cervical HPV infection. Turning to the study itself: Case blood drawn at lesion detection; control blood after infection cleared. Findings and caveats of the study: T-cell numbers per sample were unknown and may explain richness differences.

MY09/MY11 PCR detected cervical HPV DNA; dot-blot assigned genotypes. TCRdb's table, derived via immunoSEQ multiplex PCR, lists solely in-frame clones and lacks some. This sample's table reports about 16,000 clones. The V gene's germline CDR1 is LNHDA and CDR2 SQIVND (reference sequence). Trimming at V came to 7 bases and at J to 2 bases, leaving 9 bases not matched to a gene. This CDR3 comprises 15 residues. The sequencing sample was made of blood buffy coat. The origin of this receptor is a woman between 18 and 69 years old with a cervical HPV16 infection that either progressed to CIN3+ or cleared (not recorded which). The chain couples TRBV19 to TRBJ1-1, with 8 bases that match TRBD1. The CDR3 reads CASNDPDRGNTEAFF. The CDR3 DNA, read in part, is TGTGCCAGTAATGATCCCGACAGGGGAAACACTGAA.